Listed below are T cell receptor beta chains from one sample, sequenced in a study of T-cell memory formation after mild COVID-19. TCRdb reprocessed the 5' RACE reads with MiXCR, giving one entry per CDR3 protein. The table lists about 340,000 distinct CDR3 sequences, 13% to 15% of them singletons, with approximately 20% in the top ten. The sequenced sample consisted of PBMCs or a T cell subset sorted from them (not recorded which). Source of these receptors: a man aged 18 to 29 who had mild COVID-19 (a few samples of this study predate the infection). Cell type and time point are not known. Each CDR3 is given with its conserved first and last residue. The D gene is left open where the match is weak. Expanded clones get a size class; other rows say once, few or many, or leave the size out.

cdr3_nt: TGTGCCAGCAGCACAGGGAGGGCCCCGGACACTGAAGCTTTCTTT
cdr3_aa: CASSTGRAPDTEAFF
j_call: TRBJ1-1
d_call: NA
cdr3_length: 15
v_call: TRBV3-1
clone_size: few

cdr3_nt: TGTGCCAGCAGCGGATTTCGGGGCTCTGGGGCCAACGTCCTGACTTTC
cdr3_aa: CASSGFRGSGANVLTF
j_call: TRBJ2-6
d_call: NA
cdr3_length: 16
v_call: TRBV9
clone_size: once

cdr3_nt: TGTGCCAGCAGCTTACGGACAGAAAACACCGGGGAGCTGTTTTTT
cdr3_aa: CASSLRTENTGELFF
j_call: TRBJ2-2
d_call: NA
cdr3_length: 15
v_call: TRBV7-2
clone_size: many

cdr3_nt: TGTGCCAGCAGGCGACCGGACAGGGGTTCAGATACGCAGTATTTT
cdr3_aa: CASRRPDRGSDTQYF
j_call: TRBJ2-3
d_call: TRBD1
cdr3_length: 15
v_call: TRBV6-2/TRBV6-3
clone_size: few

cdr3_nt: TGTGCCAGTCCGGACTCCTATAATTCACCCCTCCACTTT
cdr3_aa: CASPDSYNSPLHF
j_call: TRBJ1-6
d_call: NA
cdr3_length: 13
v_call: TRBV12-3/TRBV12-4
clone_size: many

cdr3_nt: TGTGCCAGCTCTTACGGGGGCAGGGCTACCTCTGGGGCCAACGTCCTGACTTTC
cdr3_aa: CASSYGGRATSGANVLTF
j_call: TRBJ2-6
d_call: NA
cdr3_length: 18
v_call: TRBV18
clone_size: NA

cdr3_nt: TGTGCCACCGCAGAGTCCTGGTCTGGGGAGCTGTTTTTT
cdr3_aa: CATAESWSGELFF
j_call: TRBJ2-2
d_call: NA
cdr3_length: 13
v_call: TRBV24-1
clone_size: NA

cdr3_nt: TGCGCCAGCAGTGAGTCCCAGGGGGCTAGGACTGAAGCTTTCTTT
cdr3_aa: CASSESQGARTEAFF
j_call: TRBJ1-1
d_call: TRBD1
cdr3_length: 15
v_call: TRBV10-1
clone_size: NA

cdr3_nt: TGCAGTGCACTTGGACTAGACTCCTACAATGAGCAGTTCTTC
cdr3_aa: CSALGLDSYNEQFF
j_call: TRBJ2-1
d_call: TRBD2
cdr3_length: 14
v_call: TRBV20-1
clone_size: many

cdr3_nt: TGTGCCAGCAGTTTACGATTCACTGAAGCTTTCTTT
cdr3_aa: CASSLRFTEAFF
j_call: TRBJ1-1
d_call: NA
cdr3_length: 12
v_call: TRBV12-3/TRBV12-4
clone_size: few

cdr3_nt: TGTGCCAGCAGTTTCCGGCAGATAGAAGCTTTCTTT
cdr3_aa: CASSFRQIEAFF
j_call: TRBJ1-1
d_call: NA
cdr3_length: 12
v_call: TRBV28
clone_size: NA

cdr3_nt: TGCGCCAGCAGCTTCACGTCGGGGGACTATGAGCAGTTCTTC
cdr3_aa: CASSFTSGDYEQFF
j_call: TRBJ2-1
d_call: NA
cdr3_length: 14
v_call: TRBV5-1
clone_size: NA

cdr3_nt: TGTGCCAGCACTGGGGGGAACACAGATACGCAGTATTTT
cdr3_aa: CASTGGNTDTQYF
j_call: TRBJ2-3
d_call: NA
cdr3_length: 13
v_call: TRBV7-3
clone_size: many

cdr3_nt: TGTGCCAGCAGTTTAGCCTGGGCCAGCCGGATGAACACTGAAGCTTTCTTT
cdr3_aa: CASSLAWASRMNTEAFF
j_call: TRBJ1-1
d_call: NA
cdr3_length: 17
v_call: TRBV12-3/TRBV12-4
clone_size: NA

cdr3_nt: TGCAGTGCCGGAGGACAGGGAGGCCTTCATGGCTACACCTTC
cdr3_aa: CSAGGQGGLHGYTF
j_call: TRBJ1-2
d_call: TRBD1
cdr3_length: 14
v_call: TRBV20-1
clone_size: NA

cdr3_nt: TGCGCCAGCAGCGCTATCGGAAATGGTGCCTACGAGCAGTACTTC
cdr3_aa: CASSAIGNGAYEQYF
j_call: TRBJ2-7
d_call: NA
cdr3_length: 15
v_call: TRBV5-1
clone_size: few

cdr3_nt: TGTGCCAGCAGTACGGGCAGGGGGTTCAATCAGCCCCAGCATTTT
cdr3_aa: CASSTGRGFNQPQHF
j_call: TRBJ1-5
d_call: TRBD1
cdr3_length: 15
v_call: TRBV6-5
clone_size: many

cdr3_nt: TGTGCCAGCAGCCAAGGGTACCGGGGCGGTGAGCAGTTCTTC
cdr3_aa: CASSQGYRGGEQFF
j_call: TRBJ2-1
d_call: NA
cdr3_length: 14
v_call: TRBV3-1
clone_size: few

cdr3_nt: TGCAGTGCTTGGAGGGAGTCCGGGGGCCGAGGCACTGAAGCTTTCTTT
cdr3_aa: CSAWRESGGRGTEAFF
j_call: TRBJ1-1
d_call: NA
cdr3_length: 16
v_call: TRBV20-1
clone_size: few

cdr3_nt: TGTGCCAGCAGTCGACGTTTCAGGGTGAGTCGACACACTGAAGCTTTCTTT
cdr3_aa: CASSRRFRVSRHTEAFF
j_call: TRBJ1-1
d_call: NA
cdr3_length: 17
v_call: TRBV6-2/TRBV6-3
clone_size: NA

cdr3_nt: TGCGCCAGCAGCCACCCAGGGGGTCTTTCCTACAATGAGCAGTTCTTC
cdr3_aa: CASSHPGGLSYNEQFF
j_call: TRBJ2-1
d_call: TRBD1
cdr3_length: 16
v_call: TRBV4-1
clone_size: many

cdr3_nt: TGCGCCAGCAGCCAGCCAGGATCGCCGTTCGAAAAACTGTTTTTT
cdr3_aa: CASSQPGSPFEKLFF
j_call: TRBJ1-4
d_call: NA
cdr3_length: 15
v_call: TRBV4-3
clone_size: many